A selection of T cell receptor beta chains follows, all from one sample in a study of CD8 T cells in Susac syndrome. TCRdb re-called the immunoSEQ multiplex PCR reads with MiXCR, one entry per CDR3 protein. The sample contains some 120,000 distinct CDR3 sequences, 92% of which appear only once. Sequenced material: CD8+ T cells from PBMCs. These receptors were taken from a human donor in good health. Both conserved end residues are part of each CDR3. Fields, in order: CDR3 DNA, CDR3 protein, J gene, V gene, D gene, clone size. D genes are given only for firm matches. Only some rows state a clone size, as once, few, many or a class for expanded clones.

cdr3_nt: TGCGCCAGCAGCCAGGCGGGACAGGGAAACCAAGAGACCCAGTACTTC; cdr3_aa: CASSQAGQGNQETQYF; j_call: TRBJ2-5; v_call: TRBV5-1; d_call: TRBD1; clone_size: .
cdr3_nt: TGCGCCAGCAGCTTGGACCCACAGGGGGCGCGGACTGAAGCTTTCTTT; cdr3_aa: CASSLDPQGARTEAFF; j_call: TRBJ1-1; v_call: TRBV5-1; d_call: TRBD1; clone_size: .
cdr3_nt: TGTGCCAGCAGTACGACAGGGATGGGCTATGGCTACACCTTC; cdr3_aa: CASSTTGMGYGYTF; j_call: TRBJ1-2; v_call: TRBV7-2; d_call: TRBD1; clone_size: .
cdr3_nt: TGTGCCAGCAGCCTTGTCGGACAGACTGAAGCTTTCTTT; cdr3_aa: CASSLVGQTEAFF; j_call: TRBJ1-1; v_call: TRBV6-2/TRBV6-3; d_call: .; clone_size: .
cdr3_nt: TGTGCCAGCAGTTACCTTTCGGGGGAGAATAGCAATCAGCCCCAGCATTTT; cdr3_aa: CASSYLSGENSNQPQHF; j_call: TRBJ1-5; v_call: TRBV6-2/TRBV6-3; d_call: .; clone_size: .
cdr3_nt: TGCGCCAGCAGCTTGGCCAACAGGGCCACCACTGAAGCTTTCTTT; cdr3_aa: CASSLANRATTEAFF; j_call: TRBJ1-1; v_call: TRBV5-1; d_call: .; clone_size: .
cdr3_nt: TGCGCCAGCAGCGCCATTTCAGCCGGGGAGCTGTTTTTT; cdr3_aa: CASSAISAGELFF; j_call: TRBJ2-2; v_call: TRBV4-3; d_call: .; clone_size: .
cdr3_nt: TGCGCCAGCAGCATAGCGGGCACAGATACGCAGTATTTT; cdr3_aa: CASSIAGTDTQYF; j_call: TRBJ2-3; v_call: TRBV4-1; d_call: .; clone_size: once
cdr3_nt: TGTGCCAGCAGCCAAAACAGGGCCGGCGGAGATACGCAGTATTTT; cdr3_aa: CASSQNRAGGDTQYF; j_call: TRBJ2-3; v_call: TRBV3-1; d_call: .; clone_size: .
cdr3_nt: TGCAGCGTTGGACAGGTTAGCAATCAGCCCCAGCATTTT; cdr3_aa: CSVGQVSNQPQHF; j_call: TRBJ1-5; v_call: TRBV29-1; d_call: .; clone_size: .
cdr3_nt: TGTGCCAGCAGCCTAACCGGACTAGCGGGAGAAGATACGCAGTATTTT; cdr3_aa: CASSLTGLAGEDTQYF; j_call: TRBJ2-3; v_call: TRBV7-9; d_call: TRBD2; clone_size: .
cdr3_nt: TGCAGCGTTGAAGAGGCCTCCTATGGCTACACCTTC; cdr3_aa: CSVEEASYGYTF; j_call: TRBJ1-2; v_call: TRBV29-1; d_call: .; clone_size: .
cdr3_nt: TGTGCCAGCAGTCCCCAGGGGGCCATCTACGAGCAGTACTTC; cdr3_aa: CASSPQGAIYEQYF; j_call: TRBJ2-7; v_call: TRBV28; d_call: TRBD1; clone_size: .
cdr3_nt: TGTGCCAGCAGCCCCCAGGGTCGGGGAGATACGCAGTATTTT; cdr3_aa: CASSPQGRGDTQYF; j_call: TRBJ2-3; v_call: TRBV7-8; d_call: .; clone_size: .
cdr3_nt: TGCGCCAGCAGCCAACAGGGGGGCGAGCAGTACTTC; cdr3_aa: CASSQQGGEQYF; j_call: TRBJ2-7; v_call: TRBV4-3; d_call: .; clone_size: .